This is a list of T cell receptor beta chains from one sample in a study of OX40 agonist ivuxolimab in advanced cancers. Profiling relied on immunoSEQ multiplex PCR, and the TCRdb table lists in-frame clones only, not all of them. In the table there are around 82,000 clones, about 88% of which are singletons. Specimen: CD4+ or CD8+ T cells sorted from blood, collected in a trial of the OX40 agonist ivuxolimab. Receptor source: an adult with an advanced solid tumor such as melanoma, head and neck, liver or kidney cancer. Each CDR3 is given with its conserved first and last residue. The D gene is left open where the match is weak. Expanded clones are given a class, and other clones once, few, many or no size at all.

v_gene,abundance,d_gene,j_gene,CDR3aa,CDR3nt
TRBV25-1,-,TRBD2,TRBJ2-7,CASARLADSYEQYF,TGTGCCAGCGCCCGACTAGCCGATTCCTACGAGCAGTACTTC
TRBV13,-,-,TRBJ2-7,CASSLGGKYEQYF,TGTGCCAGCAGCTTAGGAGGGAAATACGAGCAGTACTTC
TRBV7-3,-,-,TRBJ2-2,CASSLIAARELFF,TGTGCCAGCAGCTTGATAGCCGCGAGGGAGCTGTTTTTT
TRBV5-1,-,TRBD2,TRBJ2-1,CASSYGTSGKNEQFF,TGCGCCAGCAGCTATGGGACTAGCGGGAAAAATGAGCAGTTCTTC
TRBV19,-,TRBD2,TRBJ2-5,CASSPLAGAYQETQYF,TGTGCCAGTAGCCCCCTAGCGGGAGCGTACCAAGAGACCCAGTACTTC
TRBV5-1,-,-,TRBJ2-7,CASSGLYYEQYF,TGCGCCAGCAGCGGCTTGTACTACGAGCAGTACTTC
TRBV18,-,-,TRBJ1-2,CASSPGGAGFYYGYTF,TGTGCCAGCTCACCGGGCGGGGCAGGGTTCTACTATGGCTACACCTTC
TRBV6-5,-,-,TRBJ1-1,CASSTLVGVNTEAFF,TGTGCCAGCAGCACCCTGGTGGGGGTGAACACTGAAGCTTTCTTT
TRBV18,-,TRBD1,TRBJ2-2,CASSPIAVSGQGSGELFF,TGTGCCAGCTCACCAATCGCGGTTTCCGGACAGGGGAGCGGGGAGCTGTTTTTT
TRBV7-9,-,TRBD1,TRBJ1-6,CASSLVGRGRTPLHF,TGTGCCAGCAGCTTAGTCGGCAGGGGGAGGACACCCCTCCACTTT
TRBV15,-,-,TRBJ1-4,CATSSGQNINEKLFF,TGTGCCACCAGCAGTGGACAGAACATTAATGAAAAACTGTTTTTT
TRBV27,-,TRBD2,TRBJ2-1,CASETSGRGITNEQFF,TGTGCCAGCGAAACTAGCGGGAGGGGGATTACGAATGAGCAGTTCTTC
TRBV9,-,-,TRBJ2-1,CASSLRLDRDEQFF,TGTGCCAGCAGCCTAAGACTAGATAGGGATGAGCAGTTCTTC
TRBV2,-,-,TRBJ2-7,CASRSGTARYYYEQYF,TGTGCCAGCAGGTCCGGGACTGCACGTTATTACTACGAGCAGTACTTC
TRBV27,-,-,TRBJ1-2,CASSLKRSYGYTF,TGTGCCAGCAGTTTAAAAAGGAGTTATGGCTACACCTTC
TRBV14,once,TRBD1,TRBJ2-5,CASSQGSRDRGETQYF,TGTGCCAGCAGCCAAGGGTCAAGGGACAGAGGAGAGACCCAGTACTTC
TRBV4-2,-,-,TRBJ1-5,CASSQAPGIVVNQPQHF,TGTGCCAGCAGCCAAGCCCCGGGGATCGTAGTCAATCAGCCCCAGCATTTT
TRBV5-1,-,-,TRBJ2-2,CASSAFILTGTNTGELFF,TGCGCCAGCAGCGCGTTCATATTGACTGGGACGAACACCGGGGAGCTGTTTTTT
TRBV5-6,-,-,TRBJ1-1,CASSFLGDTEAFF,TGTGCCAGCAGCTTCTTGGGGGACACTGAAGCTTTCTTT
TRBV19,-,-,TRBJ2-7,CASRRAGTSYEQYF,TGTGCCAGTAGAAGGGCGGGGACCTCCTACGAGCAGTACTTC
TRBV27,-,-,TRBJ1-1,CASSFTQNTEAFF,TGTGCCAGCAGTTTCACGCAGAACACTGAAGCTTTCTTT
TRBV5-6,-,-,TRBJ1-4,CASSLRYRSEKLFF,TGTGCCAGCAGCTTACGTTATAGGAGTGAAAAACTGTTTTTT
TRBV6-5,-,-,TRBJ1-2,CASSYDRTAHNYGYTF,TGTGCCAGCAGTTACGATAGGACAGCGCATAACTATGGCTACACCTTC
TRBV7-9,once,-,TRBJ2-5,CASSLDSGPEETQYF,TGTGCCAGCAGCTTAGACTCAGGACCCGAAGAGACCCAGTACTTC
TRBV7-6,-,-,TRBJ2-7,CASSLWGSSYEQYF,TGTGCCAGCAGCTTATGGGGGAGCTCCTACGAGCAGTACTTC
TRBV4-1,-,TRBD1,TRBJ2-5,CASSQTDRLGVETQYF,TGCGCCAGCAGCCAAACGGACAGGCTAGGCGTAGAGACCCAGTACTTC
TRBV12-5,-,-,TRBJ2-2,CASGLSVGQGYTGELFF,TGTGCTAGTGGTCTCAGTGTTGGGCAGGGGTACACCGGGGAGCTGTTTTTT
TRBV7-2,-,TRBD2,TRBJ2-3,CASSLGASGRSTDTQYF,TGTGCCAGCAGCTTAGGGGCTAGCGGGAGAAGCACAGATACGCAGTATTTT
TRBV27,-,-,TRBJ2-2,CASSPIGGELFF,TGTGCCAGCAGTCCAATAGGCGGGGAGCTGTTTTTT
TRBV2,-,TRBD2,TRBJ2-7,CAGRGGRTFYEQYF,TGTGCCGGTCGGGGCGGGAGGACTTTCTACGAGCAGTACTTC
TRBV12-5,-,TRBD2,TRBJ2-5,CASGLALTSGSVETQYF,TGTGCTAGTGGTTTGGCTTTGACTAGCGGCTCAGTTGAGACCCAGTACTTC
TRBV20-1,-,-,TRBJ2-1,CSARVGREQFF,TGCAGTGCTAGAGTCGGCAGGGAGCAGTTCTTC
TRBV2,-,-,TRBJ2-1,CASSALQNEQFF,TGTGCCAGCAGCGCACTGCAAAATGAGCAGTTCTTC
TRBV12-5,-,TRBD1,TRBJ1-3,CASGLVLGTGSSGNTIYF,TGTGCTAGTGGTTTGGTATTGGGGACAGGGAGCTCTGGAAACACCATATATTTT
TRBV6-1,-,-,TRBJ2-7,CASNKTPGAGYEQYF,TGTGCCAGCAACAAAACCCCAGGGGCGGGATACGAGCAGTACTTC
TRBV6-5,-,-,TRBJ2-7,CASSYGQGISYEQYF,TGTGCCAGCAGTTACGGGCAGGGGATCTCCTACGAGCAGTACTTC
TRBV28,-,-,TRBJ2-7,CASSFHVLANGPYEQYF,TGTGCCAGCAGTTTTCATGTACTAGCCAACGGCCCCTACGAGCAGTACTTC
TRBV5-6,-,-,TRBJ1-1,CASSYSWTEAFF,TGTGCCAGCAGCTACAGCTGGACTGAAGCTTTCTTT
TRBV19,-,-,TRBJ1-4,CASSAWSGEKLFF,TGTGCCAGTAGTGCCTGGAGCGGAGAAAAACTGTTTTTT
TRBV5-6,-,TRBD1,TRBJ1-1,CASSPHGAGGVNTEAFF,TGTGCCAGCAGCCCCCATGGTGCAGGGGGCGTGAACACTGAAGCTTTCTTT
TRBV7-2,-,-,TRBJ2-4,CASSSGQMLAKNIQYF,TGTGCCAGCAGCTCCGGACAGATGCTAGCCAAAAACATTCAGTACTTC
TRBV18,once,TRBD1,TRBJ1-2,CASFLDRGYGYTF,TGTGCCAGCTTTCTGGACAGGGGCTATGGCTACACCTTC
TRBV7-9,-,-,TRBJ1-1,CASSFDTEAFF,TGTGCCAGCAGCTTTGACACTGAAGCTTTCTTT
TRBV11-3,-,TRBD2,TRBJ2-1,CASSSRLAGVGNEQFF,TGTGCCAGCAGCTCGCGACTAGCGGGAGTGGGCAATGAGCAGTTCTTC
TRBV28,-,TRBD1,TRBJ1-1,CASSPGGDTFEAFF,TGTGCCAGCAGTCCAGGGGGGGACACCTTTGAAGCTTTCTTT
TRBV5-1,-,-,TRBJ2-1,CASSLTGSGEQFF,TGCGCCAGCAGCTTGACCGGGTCAGGTGAGCAGTTCTTC
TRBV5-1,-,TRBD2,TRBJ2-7,CASSLSGVPYEQYF,TGCGCCAGCAGCCTTAGCGGGGTACCCTACGAGCAGTACTTC